This note documents a single T cell receptor (beta chain) sequence. The trim removed 5 bases at V and 5 bases at J, leaving 7 bases unmatched. Germline CDR1 reads WNHNN; CDR2 reads SYGVQD (reference sequence). This CDR3 comprises 15 residues. This specimen belongs to a study of blood T cell repertoires in COVID-19. Study-level information: Sites in the United States, Italy and Spain provided acute and convalescent COVID-19 samples.

Original analysis: Estimated nucleated cell counts came from reference gene primer amplification. Using immunoSEQ multiplex PCR, the repertoire was profiled, and TCRdb retains in-frame clones only, with some absent. V and J calls and clone size follow that table, whereas D and trimming were derived from the DNA. The data hold 120,000 to 150,000 clones, with about 87% observed a single time. The sequence was collected from a woman between 50 and 59 years old with acute or convalescent COVID-19. V gene TRBV10-1 combines with J gene TRBJ2-2, with 8 bases aligning to TRBD1. Sequences were obtained from peripheral blood. The CDR3 DNA reads as TGCGCCAGCAGTCTGGACAGGGTGCGAACCGGGGAGCTGTTTTTT. This encodes CASSLDRVRTGELFF.